Detailed here is one T cell receptor (beta chain). Under the authors' procedure: Using reference gene primer amplification, nucleated cell counts were estimated. The protocol was immunoSEQ multiplex PCR, while the TCRdb copy is restricted to in-frame clones and leaves out a portion. V and J calls plus clone size are reproduced from that table; the DNA served to infer D and trimming. The table has around 64,000 clones, roughly 87% seen once. The entry originates in a study of blood T cell repertoires in COVID-19. Study-level information: Donors in the United States, Italy and Spain gave samples during acute or convalescent COVID-19. T cells, B-cell-depleted T cells, or PBMCs provided the cDNA or gDNA that served as material.

Per germline, CDR1 SGHRS and CDR2 YFSETQ. V was clipped by 0 bases and J by 5 bases, with 11 bases between them. This CDR3 spans 14 amino acids. This sequence originates from a man older than 75 in a cohort sampled during active COVID-19. This rearrangement joins TRBV5-1 to TRBJ1-1; the D gene is possibly TRBD1 (6 bases). The source material was peripheral blood. This CDR3 is CASSLGQGTTEAFF. CDR3 DNA: TGCGCCAGCAGCTTGGGTCAGGGGACGACTGAAGCTTTCTTT.